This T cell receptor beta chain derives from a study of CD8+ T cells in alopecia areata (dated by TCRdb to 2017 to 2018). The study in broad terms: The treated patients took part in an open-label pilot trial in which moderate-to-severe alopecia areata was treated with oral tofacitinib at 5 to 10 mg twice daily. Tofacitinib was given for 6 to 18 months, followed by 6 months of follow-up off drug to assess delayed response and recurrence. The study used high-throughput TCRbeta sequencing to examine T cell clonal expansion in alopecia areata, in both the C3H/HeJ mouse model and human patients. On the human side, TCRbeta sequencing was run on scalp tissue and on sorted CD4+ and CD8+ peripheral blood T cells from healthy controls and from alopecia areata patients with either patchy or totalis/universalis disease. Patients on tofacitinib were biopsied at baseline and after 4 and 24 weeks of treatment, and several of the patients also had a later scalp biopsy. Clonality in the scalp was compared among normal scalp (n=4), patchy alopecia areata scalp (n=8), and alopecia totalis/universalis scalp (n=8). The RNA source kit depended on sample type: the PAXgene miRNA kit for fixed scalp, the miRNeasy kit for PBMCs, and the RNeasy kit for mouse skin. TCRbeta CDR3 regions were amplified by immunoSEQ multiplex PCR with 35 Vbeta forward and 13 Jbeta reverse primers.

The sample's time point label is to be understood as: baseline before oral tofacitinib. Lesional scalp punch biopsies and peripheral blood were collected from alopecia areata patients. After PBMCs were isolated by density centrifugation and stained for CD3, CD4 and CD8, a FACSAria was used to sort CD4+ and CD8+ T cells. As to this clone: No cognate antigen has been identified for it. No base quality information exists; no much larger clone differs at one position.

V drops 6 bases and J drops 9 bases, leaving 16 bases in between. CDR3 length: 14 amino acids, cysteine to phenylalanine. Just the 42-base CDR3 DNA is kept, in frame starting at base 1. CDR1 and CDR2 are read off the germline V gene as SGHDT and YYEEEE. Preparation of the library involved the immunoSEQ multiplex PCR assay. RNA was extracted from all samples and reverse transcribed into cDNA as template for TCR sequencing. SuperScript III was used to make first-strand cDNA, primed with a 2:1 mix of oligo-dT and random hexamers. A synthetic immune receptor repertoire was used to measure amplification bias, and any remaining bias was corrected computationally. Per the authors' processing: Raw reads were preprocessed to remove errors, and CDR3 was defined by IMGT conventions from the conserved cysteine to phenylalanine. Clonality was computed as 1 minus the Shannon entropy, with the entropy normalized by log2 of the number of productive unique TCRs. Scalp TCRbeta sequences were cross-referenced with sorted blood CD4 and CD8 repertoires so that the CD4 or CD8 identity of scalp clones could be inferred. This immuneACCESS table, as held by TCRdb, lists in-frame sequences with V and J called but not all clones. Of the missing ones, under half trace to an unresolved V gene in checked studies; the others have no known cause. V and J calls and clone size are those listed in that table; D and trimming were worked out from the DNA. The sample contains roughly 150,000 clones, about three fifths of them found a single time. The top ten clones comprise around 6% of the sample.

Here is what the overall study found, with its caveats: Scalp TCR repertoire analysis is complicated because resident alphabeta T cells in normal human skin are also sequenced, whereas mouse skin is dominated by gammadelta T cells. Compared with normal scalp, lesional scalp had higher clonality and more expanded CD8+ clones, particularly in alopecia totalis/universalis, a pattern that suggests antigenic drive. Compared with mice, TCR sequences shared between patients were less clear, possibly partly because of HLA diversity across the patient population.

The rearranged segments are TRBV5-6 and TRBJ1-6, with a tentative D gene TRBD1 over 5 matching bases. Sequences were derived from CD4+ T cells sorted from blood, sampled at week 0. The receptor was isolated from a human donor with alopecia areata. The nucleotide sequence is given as TGTGCCAGCACCCGAGGGGTATTTGCTTCACCCCTCCACTTT. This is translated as CASTRGVFASPLHF.